The clone carrying this T cell receptor (beta chain) was observed at least ten times. The antigen remains undetermined. Treatment of any kind had been given to no patient before thyroid surgery. As originally analysed: Differences in CDR3 between clinicopathological groups were drawn on to build a classifier intended to discriminate distant-metastatic papillary thyroid cancer patients. TCRdb reprocessed the PCR reads using MiXCR. The authors' filters were not applied to this entry. Seen here are tens of thousands of clones, approximately 17% observed once, and the top ten hold about 2.7%. This specimen comes from a study of metastatic and nonmetastatic thyroid tumors. For the study at large: Repertoires from blood and tumor or nodule tissue of malignant and benign thyroid patients were compared. Study findings and constraints: Reportedly, malignant thyroid tumors had significantly higher TCR beta diversity than benign nodules, in blood and tumor.

CDR3 length equals 13 residues. Trimming took 5 bases from V and 2 from J, leaving 10 bases between them. Germline CDR1 is MNHNS and CDR2 is SASEGT. The material sequenced was blood. The sequence was collected from a female donor with papillary thyroid cancer or a benign thyroid nodule (not recorded which). Some clones in this sample may be carry-over from other donors' samples. This chain joins TRBV6-1 and TRBJ2-7, with D uncertain. CDR3 DNA: TGTGCCAGCAGTCCCTCGGTGACCTACGAGCAGTACTTC. It codes for CASSPSVTYEQYF.